One and the same sample provided the 21 T cell receptor beta chains below, sequenced in a study of blood T cell repertoires in COVID-19. Libraries were prepared by immunoSEQ multiplex PCR; TCRdb keeps only in-frame clonotypes and omits some of them. This repertoire shows under 250,000 clones, 80% to 90% found once; its top ten account for over 1.2%. Sample: peripheral blood. These receptors came from a man aged 80 or over with acute or convalescent COVID-19.

The chain joins TRBV6-2 or TRBV6-3 to TRBJ2-4, with D possibly matching TRBD2 (5 bases). The CDR3 loop spans 20 amino acids. Trimming pared 4 bases from V and 0 bases from J, leaving 25 bases between. Germline CDR1 is MNHEY and CDR2 is SVGEGT. The CDR3: CASSSPRRRSLGIAKNIQYF. DNA of the CDR3: TGTGCCAGCAGTTCCCCGAGGAGGCGCTCCCTTGGAATAGCCAAAAACATTCAGTACTTC.

The chain has TRBV7-9 and TRBJ2-1; 7 bases align to TRBD1. Losses at the gene ends were 8 bases for V and 1 base for J; bases not matched to a gene: 2. CDR3 length: 13 residues. The germline gives CDR1 SEHNR, CDR2 FQNEAQ (reference sequence). In DNA form, the CDR3 reads TGTGCCAGCGCACAGGGGTCCTACAATGAGCAGTTCTTC. Residues: CASAQGSYNEQFF.

The chain carries TRBV18 and TRBJ1-4; 10 nucleotides align to TRBD1. Unmatched junction bases numbered 5, after V lost 2 bases and J lost 5 bases. The germline V gene has CDR1 KGHSH and CDR2 LQKENI. The CDR3 extends over 16 amino acids. This CDR3 is CASSPGTGEPNEKLFF. In DNA, the CDR3 is TGTGCCAGCTCACCAGGGACAGGGGAACCAAATGAAAAACTGTTTTTT.

The chain joins TRBV4-2 to TRBJ1-5, with 7 positions matching TRBD1. Germline CDR1 is LGHNA and CDR2 is YNFKEQ. The V gene end was trimmed by 6 bases and the J gene end by 3 bases; junction bases not matched to a gene: 5. This CDR3 has 14 residues. CDR3 coding DNA: TGTGCCAGCAGTCACAGGGGACTCAATCAGCCCCAGCATTTT. This translates into CASSHRGLNQPQHF.

The chain recombines TRBV9 with TRBJ2-2; D is undetermined. CDR3 length equals 14 residues. From germline, CDR1 is SGDLS and CDR2 YYNGEE. Deletions cut 3 bases from V and 6 bases from J, with 12 bases between. The CDR3 loop reads CASSAVVLAGELFF. DNA of the CDR3: TGTGCCAGCAGCGCGGTTGTCCTTGCCGGGGAGCTGTTTTTT.

The chain couples TRBV4-1 to TRBJ2-2; TRBD2 aligns across 11 bases. CDR1 is MGHRA and CDR2 is YSYEKL in the germline V gene. The CDR3 spans 16 residues. The trim removed 1 base at V and 5 bases at J, leaving 3 bases unmatched. CDR3 nucleotides: TGCGCCAGCAGCCAAGGGCTAGCGGGAGGAACCGGGGAGCTGTTTTTT. It yields the protein CASSQGLAGGTGELFF.

With regard to this clone: One end of the junction fails to match germline, which may point to a read error. The J gene is TRBJ2-5, the V gene TRBV7-3, with 9 bases matching TRBD1. Per the germline V gene, CDR1 is SGHTA and CDR2 is FQGTGA. The CDR3 covers 16 residues. The CDR3 loop is CAGSLEAGTGQETQYF. For the CDR3, the DNA is TGTGCCGGCAGCTTGGAGGCCGGGACAGGGCAAGAGACCCAGTACTTC.

This sequence joins TRBV14 and TRBJ2-7; D is possibly TRBD2 (5 bases). The CDR3 length is 16 residues. The V gene lost 1 base and the J gene lost 3 bases, with 16 bases spanning the gap. Looked up from germline, CDR1 is SGHDN and CDR2 is FVKESK. The CDR3 sequence: CASSQVATVGGYEQYF. Here the CDR3 DNA reads TGTGCCAGCAGCCAAGTTGCCACGGTTGGAGGCTACGAGCAGTACTTC.

This chain uses TRBV5-1 with TRBJ1-2, with D perhaps matching TRBD1 (5 bases). Germline V gives CDR1 SGHRS, CDR2 YFSETQ. The length of the CDR3 is 15 residues. The V and J ends lost 6 bases and 2 bases respectively, with 17 bases between them. CDR3 residues: CASTEGFSGNYGYTF. CDR3 in DNA: TGCGCCAGCACGGAGGGATTTTCAGGGAACTATGGCTACACCTTC.

This chain links TRBV18 with TRBJ1-6, with TRBD1 as a possible D gene (5 bases). CDR1 KGHSH and CDR2 LQKENI come from the germline V gene. The CDR3 spans 15 residues. V lost 3 bases and J 6 bases, leaving 12 bases between the germline ends. Here the CDR3 DNA reads TGTGCCAGCTCACCGGAGGGACGGGTTAATTCACCCCTCCACTTT. It specifies CASSPEGRVNSPLHF.

J is TRBJ2-7 and V is TRBV18; perhaps TRBD2 as D (6 bases). The CDR3 runs 18 residues. The V end was cut by 6 bases, the J end by 0 bases, with 24 bases between. Germline V gene sequence: CDR1 KGHSH, CDR2 LQKENI. CDR3 DNA sequence: TGTGCCAGCTCCCTCACATCGGGGACGCGGGGAAGCTCCTACGAGCAGTACTTC. Translation: CASSLTSGTRGSSYEQYF. The variable domain in full, completed from reference TRBV18 and TRBJ2-7, reads NAGVMQNPRHLVRRRGQEARLRCSPMKGHSHVYWYRQLPEEGLKFMVYLQKENIIDESGMPKERFSAEFPKEGPSILRIQQVVRGDSAAYFCASSLTSGTRGSSYEQYFGPGTRLTVT.

This rearrangement joins TRBV7-3 to TRBJ2-6; 8 bases are a match to TRBD1. Trimming at V came to 5 bases and at J to 2 bases, leaving 5 bases not matched to a gene. The CDR3 runs 16 residues. Germline lookup yields CDR1 SGHTA and CDR2 FQGTGA. The CDR3 DNA reads as TGTGCCAGCAGCGCTCTACAGGGGGCTGGGGCCAACGTCCTGACTTTC. Amino acid sequence: CASSALQGAGANVLTF.

V is TRBV7-9 and J is TRBJ1-5; 7 nucleotides align to TRBD1. Trimming at V came to 2 bases and at J to 2 bases, leaving 3 bases not matched to a gene. This CDR3 contains 15 residues. CDR1 is SEHNR and CDR2 is FQNEAQ in the germline V gene (reference sequence). The CDR3 coding sequence is TGTGCCAGCAGCTTAAATGACAGGGGCAATCAGCCCCAGCATTTT. Protein: CASSLNDRGNQPQHF.

This chain uses TRBV6-5 with TRBJ2-7; D uncertain. Looked up from germline, CDR1 is MNHEY and CDR2 is SVGAGI. CDR3 length equals 12 residues. The ends were cut back, 10 bases at V and 3 bases at J, with 13 bases in the middle. CDR3 sequence: CATEADGYEQYF. In DNA, the CDR3 is TGTGCCACTGAGGCCGATGGCTACGAGCAGTACTTC.

In its sample, this clone was seen a few times. V usage is TRBV6-4 and J usage is TRBJ1-6, with TRBD1 matching over 9 bases. The CDR3 loop spans 16 amino acids. With 7 bases clipped from V and 8 bases from J, the junction kept 12 bases outside the gene matches. Germline V gives CDR1 MRHNA, CDR2 SNTAGT. Here the CDR3 reads CASTTGQGYGHSPLHF. CDR3 nucleotide sequence: TGTGCCAGCACCACGGGACAGGGTTACGGTCATTCACCCCTCCACTTT.

Remarks on this clone: The junction departs from germline at one end; a sequencing error may be responsible. The rearrangement uses TRBV3-1 (or the pseudogene TRBV3-2) and TRBJ2-7, with 8 bases lining up with TRBD1. Germline assignment: CDR1 LGHDT and CDR2 YNNKEL (reference sequence). This CDR3 has 15 residues. As DNA, the CDR3 is TGTGCCAGCAGCCCAAGGACAGGGCGGGCAGACGAGCAGTGCTTC. Protein sequence: CASSPRTGRADEQCF.

A single count supports this clone. This chain uses TRBV27 with TRBJ2-6; D is unresolved. The CDR3 is 17 residues long. Between the trimmed V and J ends, which lost 7 bases and 0 bases, there was a span of 16 bases. CDR1 and CDR2 from the germline V gene are MNHEY and SMNVEV (reference sequence). The CDR3: CASTPRPSGSGANVLTF. In nucleotides, the CDR3 is TGTGCCAGCACCCCCCGGCCTTCGGGCTCTGGGGCCAACGTCCTGACTTTC.

The V gene is TRBV15, the J gene TRBJ1-1, with D perhaps matching TRBD1 (5 bases). Germline-derived CDR1 and CDR2 are LNHNV and YYDKDF (reference sequence). Trimming took off 0 bases at V and 7 bases at J, with 9 bases between the two ends. This CDR3 has 13 amino acids. The CDR3 spells CATSRDQGGEAFF. The CDR3 DNA reads TGTGCCACCAGCAGAGATCAGGGAGGTGAAGCTTTCTTT.

The chain employs TRBV20-1 and TRBJ2-3, with D possibly being TRBD2 (5 bases). The CDR3 is 11 amino acids. V was cut by 5 bases and J by 10 bases, with 13 bases left in between. The germline V gene has CDR1 DFQATT and CDR2 SNEGSKA (reference sequence). The CDR3 region has the DNA TGCAGTGCTTTGAGCGGCGAGGCGCAGTATTTT. Translation gives CSALSGEAQYF.

The J gene is TRBJ2-7, the V gene TRBV3-1 (or the pseudogene TRBV3-2); 8 bases map to TRBD2. The CDR3 is made up of 18 amino acids. Germline lookup yields CDR1 LGHDT and CDR2 YNNKEL (reference sequence). The V and J ends lost 1 base and 4 bases, in that order; junction bases with no gene match: 15. This CDR3 reads CASSQVRSTPSGPYEQYF. CDR3 DNA: TGTGCCAGCAGCCAAGTTAGATCCACGCCTAGCGGGCCGTACGAGCAGTACTTC.

This clone was recorded once. The genes are TRBV5-1 and TRBJ2-1, with D perhaps TRBD2 (5 bases). Looked up from germline, CDR1 is SGHRS and CDR2 is YFSETQ. Trimming stripped 0 bases from V and 1 base from J, with 8 bases between. This CDR3 region has 15 residues. The CDR3: CASSLEGGSYNEQFF. CDR3 nucleotides: TGCGCCAGCAGCTTGGAAGGCGGGTCCTACAATGAGCAGTTCTTC.